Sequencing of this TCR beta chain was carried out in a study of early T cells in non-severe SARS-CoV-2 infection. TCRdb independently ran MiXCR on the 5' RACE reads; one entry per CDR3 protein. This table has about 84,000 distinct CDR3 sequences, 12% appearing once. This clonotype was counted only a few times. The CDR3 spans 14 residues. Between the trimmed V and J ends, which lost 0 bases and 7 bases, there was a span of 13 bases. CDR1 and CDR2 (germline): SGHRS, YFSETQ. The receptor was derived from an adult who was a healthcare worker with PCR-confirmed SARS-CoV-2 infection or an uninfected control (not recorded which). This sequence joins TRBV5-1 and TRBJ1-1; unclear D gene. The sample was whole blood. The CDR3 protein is CASSLGQDSREAFF. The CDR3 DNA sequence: TGCGCCAGCAGCTTGGGGCAGGATAGCCGTGAAGCTTTCTTT.